This TCR beta chain was sequenced during a study of cytomegalovirus exposure and HLA in healthy donors (dated by TCRdb to about 2017). With respect to the entire study: An earlier analysis of approximately 640 of the donors reported 250 to 350 Gb of sequence data and approximately 110 million unique TCR beta sequences from 150 million to 200 million T cells. Roughly 310 gigabases of sequencing data and approximately 84 million unique TCR sequences were included in an early release covering over 600 HLA-typed donors. Of the roughly 400 genotyped donors, roughly 80% fell in the genetic ancestry cluster associated with self-reported Caucasian donors. The study was designed to test whether signatures of past pathogen exposure could be identified by cataloging public T cell receptors. Using immunosequencing, the study profiled T cell repertoires from 666 subjects and related those repertoires to cytomegalovirus serostatus. A separate validation cohort of over a hundred different subjects was used in addition to the approximately 700-subject first cohort. To predict cytomegalovirus infection status, the study combined high-throughput TCR immunosequencing, statistical association of individual TCRs with disease status, and machine learning. In a later analysis, previously published TCR beta repertoires from more than 500 donors were re-analyzed and high-resolution HLA genotyping was added so that TCR occurrence patterns could be studied. Rather than drawing on any new phenotypic data, the later analysis identified candidate immune exposures from TCR beta sequences and the way those sequences occurred across donors. In an earlier analysis of a few hundred of the donors, high-throughput TCR beta sequencing was used to judge whether each TCR beta V gene segment behaved as functional or pseudogenic. Donor age, sex, ethnicity and CMV serostatus were compiled alongside the repertoire data. In a later genetic analysis, genome-wide SNP genotypes for about 65% of the roughly 670 donors were used, and that subset was treated as a discovery cohort. Every repertoire in the discovery cohort had been generated on one and the same sequencing platform. Both class I and class II loci were covered by HLA typing, at four-digit resolution. Typing coverage varied by locus: about 620-630 donors for A, B, C, DRB1 and DQB1; approximately 500 for DQA1; around 610 for DPA1; 450 to 480 for DPB1. About five DR-DQ haplotypes were handled as single units for association and clustering because linkage in the cohort was strong. Across approximately 420 genotyped donors of the cohort, an average of roughly 250,000 unique TCR beta nucleotide sequences per donor were sequenced, and roughly 20% of those sequences were non-productive. What the research found in general, with its limitations: At a false discovery rate of 0.05, a later analysis linked some 17,000 TCR beta sequences to specific HLA alleles. Because some donors lacked HLA typing at each locus, the association tests relied only on the typed subset. This cohort had only TCR beta chains sequenced, and the lack of alpha or paired-chain data limited which features could be detected. In a later analysis, most CMV-associated TCR beta chains were found to appear HLA-restricted, with HLA associations seemingly driven largely by CMV exposure. A total of about 150 TCR beta chains were listed by the study as associated with cytomegalovirus. A further reported finding was that TCR beta sequences accurately predicted the HLA-A and HLA-B alleles for most subjects in the first cohort. A group of highly shared sequence variants was considered likely to be a technical artifact of the sequencing pipeline. While some public TCRs were present in many individuals, most TCR sequences turned up only very rarely across donors. An earlier analysis of 450 to 750 of the donors showed that most TCR beta V segments appeared in productive rearrangements either about 90% or about 30% of the time, which broadly matched IMGT annotations. The classifier was reported to diagnose cytomegalovirus status with high specificity and sensitivity in both the original and validation cohorts. In a later analysis, TCR association rates were found to vary across HLA loci, with the most associated TCRs seen for DRB1 alleles and the fewest for HLA-C alleles. A later analysis reported that several top co-occurrence clusters appeared linked to parvovirus B19, influenza, CMV and Epstein-Barr virus. Because counts were too low, roughly 16 rarely observed V segments, including chromosome 9 orphons, were left out of the earlier analysis of 500 to 750 of the donors. Roughly uniform sequencing depth across donors was assumed in presence/absence analyses, although this assumption may not hold. When HLA alleles, especially DR and DQ, strongly co-occurred, TCR associations were difficult to assign to individual alleles. In vitro tests confirmed that a few of the cytomegalovirus-associated TCR beta chains recognize cytomegalovirus antigens. In a later analysis, HLA-associated TCR beta chains were found to be more clonally expanded and to have lower generation probabilities than equally common non-associated chains. CMV serostatus was the only immune exposure information available for the cohort. V-gene and J-gene trimming of TCR beta chains was associated with a missense DCLRE1C variant in a later genetic analysis, and the association was replicated in an independent cohort. Correlated functional status among segregating V segments might reflect linkage disequilibrium, but an unknown experimental factor could not be ruled out. Compared with the 666-donor mean, donors in an Asian-associated ancestry cluster had fewer N-insertions in productive TCRs, according to a later genetic analysis. Because the 87-base-pair reads could not distinguish some IMGT-functional V segments, including TRBV6-2 and TRBV6-3, those segments were excluded. It was suggested by the authors that the approach could potentially be generalized to other disease states and immunological phenotypes.

The table lists this clone with a count of one. What this receptor recognizes is not known. Nothing much larger sits one base from this clone, and base qualities are not available. Receptors were amplified or captured by the immunoSEQ multiplex PCR assay. For the multiplex PCR, a mixture combining 60 forward primers for TCR Vbeta segments and 13 reverse primers for TCR Jbeta segments was used. A multiplex PCR assay on genomic DNA amplified the CDR3 region of rearranged TCR beta genes. Amplified TCR beta libraries were sequenced as 87-base-pair reads on the Illumina HiSeq System. Turning to the authors' computational methods: In a later analysis, roughly 80 million unique TCR beta chains were counted across the 500 to 850 repertoires, and around 11 million of these chains were shared by at least two donors. Raw reads were error-corrected and collapsed into unique sequences by a nearest-neighbor algorithm in which closely related sequences were merged to remove PCR and sequencing errors. Alignment of CDR3 sequences to IMGT reference sequences was used to assign V, D and J gene segments. For a sequence to be retained, a match of at least six nucleotides to both a V gene segment and a J gene segment was required. A rearrangement counted as productive if the CDR3 had no stop codons and remained in frame with V and J, and every other rearrangement counted as non-productive. CDR3 was defined according to IMGT convention as the region running from the second conserved V-encoded cysteine to the conserved J-encoded phenylalanine. Sequences without an unambiguous match to a single V gene segment were excluded from the earlier analysis of several hundred of the donors. In an earlier analysis of 450 to 700 of the donors, V segments were called functional above 56.7% productive rearrangements and were called segregating when the between-donor standard deviation exceeded 5%. A statistical classification framework was built to diagnose cytomegalovirus status from the catalog of TCR beta chain sequences. A later analysis assigned V and J genes by comparing TCR nucleotide sequences with IMGT/GENE-DB human TR gene sequences. In a later analysis, CDR3 sequences and most-parsimonious VDJ recombination scenarios were assigned using the TCRdist pipeline. A later analysis defined each TCR beta chain by its CDR3 amino acid sequence plus V-gene family, and excluded reads lacking a unique V-gene family. In a later analysis, around 650 highly shared, low-generation-probability nucleotide sequences were removed to address suspected cross-contamination and a sequencing artifact. In a later analysis, a clonal expansion index for each public chain was calculated from normalized within-repertoire ranks of inferred template counts. Generation probabilities in a later analysis came from a VDJ recombination model fitted to out-of-frame rearrangements, and those results were checked against IGoR. In a later analysis, TCR-TCR, TCR-HLA and TCR-CMV co-occurrence was scored with hypergeometric tests, and a repertoire-size bias correction was applied to TCR pairs. To estimate false discovery rates, a later analysis permuted the HLA or CMV assignments 20 times. In a later analysis, co-occurring TCRs were grouped using DBSCAN, and TCRdist sequence similarity was added for clustering within HLA-allele-positive subsets. Repertoires with fewer than 30,000 or more than 120,000 public chains, plus five repertoires with anomalous nucleotide sharing, were excluded from co-occurrence clustering. TCRdb mirrors the immuneACCESS table, restricted to in-frame sequences. Some clones are absent from its copies; in checked studies, under half trace to an unresolved V gene, and the reason for the others is unknown. That table gives V, J and clone size, and the DNA gave D and trimming. This sample comprises about 200,000 clones, roughly four fifths of them detected only once. 1.4% of the sample goes to the ten largest clones.

The cohort was made up of approximately 670 healthy bone marrow donors. All cohort members were sampled while nominally healthy, although unrecorded immune exposures were likely present. The donor was CMV seronegative and belonged to the group of approximately 320 seronegative cohort members. Each donor provided a peripheral blood sample, and peripheral blood mononuclear cells were used for TCR beta sequencing. Genomic DNA extraction from the blood cell samples was performed with the Qiagen DNeasy Blood Extraction Kit. V trim: 5 bases; J trim: 5 bases; unmatched bases: 7. CDR1 and CDR2, per the germline V gene, are MNHEY and SVGAGI. The CDR3 starts with the cysteine, ends with the phenylalanine, and has 14 residues. The kept DNA is CDR3 alone, 42 bases in frame from the first base.

The sequence derives from a girl between 10 and 17 years old in good health and CMV-seronegative. The V and J segments used are TRBV6-5 and TRBJ1-2, and 8 junctional nucleotides match TRBD1. Sequenced material: PBMCs. DNA sequence: TGTGCCAGCAGTGGACAGGGATGGGGGTATGGCTACACCTTC. Its protein is CASSGQGWGYGYTF.